This TCR beta chain was sequenced in a study of human T cells and chemical hapten exposure. Study-wide context: TCR yield per sample varied, mainly due to pooled library volumes. Study-wide results and limits: No change in TCRs above 1 in 1000 frequency was produced by DPC sensitization.

The library tagged each cDNA molecule with unique molecular identifiers. Per the study methods: A typical sample had some 87,000 TCRs, with roughly 23,224 to 690,600 overall. MiXCR was run by TCRdb on the 5' RACE reads, yielding one entry per CDR3 protein. These V and J calls originate from TCRdb's pipeline instead of the authors' own analysis. The table includes about 140,000 distinct CDR3 sequences, 4.1% detected once. This clonotype came up a few times. What it recognizes is unknown. Blood, whole and unfractionated, served as the source for total RNA extraction. The junction had 9 bases not matched to a gene; V was cut back by 2 bases and J by 6 bases. Germline-derived CDR1 and CDR2 are DFQATT and SNEGSKA (reference sequence). CDR3 size: 15 residues.

This chain connects TRBV20-1 to TRBJ2-7; 11 bases map to TRBD2. The origin of this receptor is a female donor in good health. DNA of the CDR3: TGCAGTGCTAGAATAGCTCCGGGACTAGCGGCCGAGCAGTACTTC. This sequence encodes CSARIAPGLAAEQYF.